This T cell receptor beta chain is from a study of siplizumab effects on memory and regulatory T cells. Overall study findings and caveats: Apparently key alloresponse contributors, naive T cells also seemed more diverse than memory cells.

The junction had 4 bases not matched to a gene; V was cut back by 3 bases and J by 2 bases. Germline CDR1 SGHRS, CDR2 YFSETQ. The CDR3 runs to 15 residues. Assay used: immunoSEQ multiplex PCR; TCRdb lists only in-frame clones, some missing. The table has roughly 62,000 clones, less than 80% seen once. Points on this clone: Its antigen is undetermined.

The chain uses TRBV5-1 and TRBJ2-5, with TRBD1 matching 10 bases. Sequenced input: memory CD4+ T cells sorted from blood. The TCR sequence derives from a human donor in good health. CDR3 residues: CASSWGQGIQETQYF. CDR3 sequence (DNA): TGCGCCAGCAGCTGGGGACAGGGGATACAAGAGACCCAGTACTTC.